This T cell receptor (beta chain) emerged from a study of T cells in narcolepsy. The wider study: Enrolled donors included narcolepsy type 1 or type 2 patients and healthy controls.

The sample holds one count of this clone. CDR1 is MNHNS and CDR2 is SASEGT in the germline V gene. The ends were cut back, 0 bases at V and 6 bases at J, with 9 bases in the middle. This CDR3 is 14 amino acids long. Measured with immunoSEQ multiplex PCR; TCRdb has only the in-frame clones, and not every one. The data show some 32,000 clones, 65% to 90% seen once. The sample consisted of CD45RA- memory CD4+ T cells from PBMCs. The chain is built from TRBV6-1 and TRBJ1-5; D uncertain. This clonotype originated in a human donor with narcolepsy. CDR3 DNA: TGTGCCAGCAGTGAAGCGGACCATGGTCAGCCCCAGCATTTT. It is translated as CASSEADHGQPQHF.